This record covers a single T cell receptor (beta chain). Libraries were prepared by immunoSEQ multiplex PCR; TCRdb keeps only in-frame clonotypes and omits some of them. The sample includes approximately 70,000 clones, around 90% of them seen just once. There are 13 residues in the CDR3. The V gene's germline CDR1 is SGHDN and CDR2 FVKESK. V gave up 5 bases and J gave up 2 bases, with 6 bases separating them. The sample originates from a study of T cell changes during pregnancy in multiple sclerosis. This sample comprised peripheral blood, obtained in the second trimester of pregnancy. This TCR came from a female donor in good health, enrolled as a control in a pregnancy study. The J gene is TRBJ2-2, the V gene TRBV14; no firm D call. CDR3 in DNA: TGTGCCAGCAGCACATTCAACACCGGGGAGCTGTTTTTT. Translating it yields CASSTFNTGELFF.